Listed here are 13 T cell receptor beta chains from one sample, sequenced in a study of blood T cell repertoires in COVID-19 (dated by TCRdb to 2018 to 2021). Libraries were built with the immunoSEQ multiplex PCR assay. This immuneACCESS table, as held by TCRdb, lists in-frame sequences with V and J called but not all clones. Of the missing ones, under half trace to an unresolved V gene in checked studies; the others have no known cause. The sample table holds about 73,000 clones, of which around 83% were seen once. The top ten constitute 5% to 6.5% of the sample. The sample taken for sequencing was peripheral blood. These receptor sequences come from an older woman with acute or convalescent COVID-19.

By frequency in the sample, this clone is medium-sized. The rearrangement links TRBV5-1 to TRBJ2-2, with 9 positions matching TRBD1. The CDR3 is 15 residues long. Germline CDR1 and CDR2: SGHRS and YFSETQ. Trimming removed 4 bases from V and 1 base from J; junction bases left unmatched: 2. CDR3: CASSVGQGNTGELFF. CDR3 bases: TGCGCCAGCAGCGTGGGACAGGGGAACACCGGGGAGCTGTTTTTT.

This chain connects TRBV24-1 to TRBJ2-2; maybe TRBD2 (5 bases). Between the trimmed V and J ends, which lost 5 bases and 1 base, there was a span of 7 bases. In germline, CDR1 is KGHDR, CDR2 SFDVKD. The CDR3 runs 14 residues. Written as DNA, the CDR3 is TGTGCCACCAGTGGTCGGGGGAACACCGGGGAGCTGTTTTTT. Protein: CATSGRGNTGELFF.

This clone has a handful of counts. The chain recombines TRBV12-3 or TRBV12-4 with TRBJ1-4; D uncertain. The CDR3 has 13 residues. The V gene lost 6 bases and the J gene lost 5 bases, with 10 bases spanning the gap. CDR3: CASSRAENEKLFF. The CDR3 DNA is TGTGCCAGCAGCCGAGCTGAAAATGAAAAACTGTTTTTT.

The gene calls are TRBV6-5 and TRBJ1-2; 7 bases match TRBD1. The CDR3 is made up of 13 amino acids. The germline V gene encodes CDR1 MNHEY and CDR2 SVGAGI. J lost 7 bases, V lost 6 bases, and 8 bases had no gene match. The CDR3 loop reads CASSPGQRAGYTF. For the CDR3, the DNA is TGTGCCAGCAGCCCGGGACAGCGGGCTGGCTACACCTTC.

CDR3 DNA sequence: TGTGCCAGCAGCTTAATTTCGGCGGGGGGCACAGATACGCAGTATTTT. It encodes CASSLISAGGTDTQYF. The genes are TRBV7-6 and TRBJ2-3; TRBD2 agrees at 7 bases. The V and J ends lost 2 bases and 1 base, in that order; junction bases with no gene match: 6. The CDR3 is 16 residues long. In germline, CDR1 is SGHVS, CDR2 FNYEAQ.

V and J are TRBV6-5 and TRBJ1-5, with 7 bases fitting TRBD1. Germline V gives CDR1 MNHEY, CDR2 SVGAGI. Unmatched junction bases numbered 9, after V lost 6 bases and J lost 4 bases. CDR3 length: 15 residues. CDR3 in amino acids: CASSDNRGPNQPQHF. In nucleotides, the CDR3 is TGTGCCAGCAGCGATAATAGGGGGCCGAATCAGCCCCAGCATTTT.

The chain uses TRBV9 and TRBJ1-5; perhaps TRBD1 as D (6 bases). Trimming stripped 1 base from V and 0 bases from J, with 20 bases between. This CDR3 has 19 residues. The germline gives CDR1 SGDLS, CDR2 YYNGEE. The chain's CDR3 is CASSVPIRGHANSNQPQHF. In DNA, the CDR3 is TGTGCCAGCAGCGTACCTATCAGGGGCCATGCGAATAGCAATCAGCCCCAGCATTTT.

The J gene is TRBJ2-3, the V gene TRBV6-5; 9 nucleotides align to TRBD1. The germline V gene has CDR1 MNHEY and CDR2 SVGAGI. The CDR3 extends over 15 amino acids. V lost 5 bases, J lost 6 bases, and 9 bases stayed unmatched. The CDR3 sequence: CASSLAQGAGDTQYF. The CDR3 nucleotides are TGTGCCAGCAGTCTGGCACAGGGGGCTGGGGATACGCAGTATTTT.

This chain connects TRBV11-2 to TRBJ2-2; 9 nucleotides align to TRBD1. The CDR3 runs 14 residues. V was clipped by 6 bases and J by 8 bases; unmatched bases: 7. Germline CDR1 reads SGHAT; CDR2 reads FQNNGV. The CDR3 sequence: CASRRPGTGGELFF. DNA of the CDR3: TGTGCCAGCAGGCGTCCCGGGACAGGGGGGGAGCTGTTTTTT.

The V call is TRBV19, the J call TRBJ1-3; 8 nucleotides line up with TRBD1. This CDR3 spans 15 amino acids. In germline, CDR1 is LNHDA, CDR2 SQIVND (reference sequence). V gave up 5 bases and J gave up 0 bases; unmatched junction bases: 3. CDR3 sequence (DNA): TGTGCCAGTAGTGCCGGGACAGGCTCTGGAAACACCATATATTTT. This encodes CASSAGTGSGNTIYF.

The chain has TRBV7-8 and TRBJ1-2; possibly TRBD1 for D (5 bases). V was clipped by 3 bases and J by 4 bases, with 15 bases between them. This CDR3 is built from 15 residues. The germline V gene encodes CDR1 SGHVS and CDR2 FQNEAQ. The CDR3 coding sequence is TGTGCCAGCAGCTTTGAGCCAGGGTCGGTCTATGGCTACACCTTC. This encodes CASSFEPGSVYGYTF.

The chain combines TRBV18 with TRBJ1-1; the D is unclear. The germline CDR1 and CDR2 sequences are KGHSH and LQKENI. The CDR3 is 13 amino acids. The V end lost 4 bases, the J end lost 5 bases, and 11 bases lay between the germline ends. The chain's CDR3 is CASSQTGKTEAFF. The CDR3 nucleotides are TGTGCCAGCTCACAAACGGGTAAGACTGAAGCTTTCTTT.

The J gene is TRBJ1-2, the V gene TRBV13; tentatively, D is TRBD1 (6 bases). The V end was cut by 5 bases, the J end by 2 bases, with 12 bases between. Germline-derived CDR1 and CDR2 are PRHDT and FYEKMQ (reference sequence). This CDR3 is 14 amino acids long. The CDR3 DNA reads as TGTGCCAGCAGCCAACGGACAGCCAACTATGGCTACACCTTC. It encodes CASSQRTANYGYTF.